The 5 T cell receptor beta chains below all came from one sample that was sequenced in a study of blood T cell repertoires in COVID-19. Assay: immunoSEQ multiplex PCR; the TCRdb copy retains only in-frame clones and omits some. The repertoire holds tens of thousands of clones, with 65% to 80% as singletons. The sample comprised peripheral blood. The receptors come from a woman aged 80 or over with active or convalescent COVID-19.

This clone was seen a handful of times. This chain uses TRBV13 with TRBJ2-2; 8 positions match TRBD1. The CDR3 runs 16 residues. Unmatched junction bases numbered 3, after V lost 2 bases and J lost 1 base. Germline V gene lookup returns CDR1 PRHDT and CDR2 FYEKMQ (reference sequence). The CDR3 loop reads CASSLRTGMNTGELFF. DNA of the CDR3: TGTGCCAGCAGCTTAAGGACAGGGATGAACACCGGGGAGCTGTTTTTT.

This chain uses TRBV5-1 with TRBJ2-2; 7 nucleotides agree with TRBD2. Germline trimming cut 6 bases from V and 0 bases from J; bases unmatched to any gene: 5. This CDR3 is 15 amino acids long. Germline assignment: CDR1 SGHRS and CDR2 YFSETQ. The DNA of the CDR3 is TGCGCCAGCATGCGGGGGACCTCGAACACCGGGGAGCTGTTTTTT. Its protein is CASMRGTSNTGELFF.

Many counts were recorded for this clone. This rearrangement joins TRBV2 to TRBJ1-2; TRBD1 matches at 10 bases. CDR1 is SNHLY and CDR2 is FYNNEI in the germline V gene. Trimming cost V 9 bases and J 6 bases; bases outside gene matches: 7. CDR3 length equals 13 residues. The CDR3 here is CASFRQGAHGYTF. The CDR3 DNA follows: TGTGCCAGTTTTCGACAGGGGGCACATGGCTACACCTTC.

The J gene is TRBJ1-1, the V gene TRBV5-1; TRBD1 aligns across 7 bases. V gave up 4 bases and J gave up 7 bases; unmatched junction bases: 7. Germline V CDR1 and CDR2: SGHRS, YFSETQ. The CDR3 has 13 residues. The CDR3 region has the DNA TGCGCCAGCAGCATACCGGGACAGATTGAAGCTTTCTTT. It translates to CASSIPGQIEAFF.

The chain uses TRBV6-5 and TRBJ1-2; 8 nucleotides align to TRBD1. This CDR3 spans 14 amino acids. Germline values: CDR1 MNHEY, CDR2 SVGAGI. Trimming took 6 bases from V and 8 from J; bases not matched to a gene: 11. The CDR3 region is CASRPRDRPGGYTF. The CDR3 DNA reads TGTGCCAGCAGACCAAGGGACAGGCCTGGAGGCTACACCTTC.